This record concerns one T cell receptor (beta chain) sequence. What it recognizes is unknown. This record comes from a study of OX40 agonist ivuxolimab in advanced cancers. Study at large: The study treated patients with ivuxolimab, an agonistic anti-OX40 (CD134) antibody. Partial responses were recorded for three patients, including one with hepatocellular carcinoma and two with cutaneous melanoma.

TCRdb's table, derived via immunoSEQ multiplex PCR, lists solely in-frame clones and lacks some. The sample has tens of thousands of clones, roughly 84% seen once. The CDR3 has 15 residues. J gave up 6 bases and V 7 bases, and 10 bases lay outside the gene matches. Germline values: CDR1 LNHDA, CDR2 SQIVND (reference sequence). Study observations and caveats: At 0.1 to 3.0 mg/kg, CD4+ and CD8+ blood T cells expanded clonally by week 6. CD8+ T cells averaged more expanded clones than CD4+.

V is TRBV19 and J is TRBJ2-1; 9 nucleotides line up with TRBD2. The sample was CD4+ or CD8+ T cells sorted from blood, taken in a trial of the OX40 agonist ivuxolimab. This clonotype was sampled from an adult with an advanced solid tumor such as melanoma, head and neck, liver or kidney cancer. The CDR3 DNA follows: TGTGCCAGTACTATTAGCGGGAGTGGTGGCAATGAGCAGTTCTTC. Protein: CASTISGSGGNEQFF.